The 18 T cell receptor beta chains reported below all come from one sample, sequenced in a study of neurological immune-mediated disorders. TCRdb re-called the 5' RACE reads with MiXCR, one entry per CDR3 protein. Of 75,000 to 85,000 distinct CDR3 sequences listed, approximately 17% are singletons. Sequencing input: PBMCs. The receptors here all came from a woman aged 40 to 50 in good health.

This clonotype has a count of ten or more. The chain uses TRBV6-1 and TRBJ2-7; a possible D gene is TRBD2 (5 bases). Germline assignment: CDR1 MNHNS and CDR2 SASEGT. The CDR3 sequence is 12 residues long. The V end lost 9 bases, the J end lost 3 bases, and 12 bases lay between the germline ends. The CDR3 loop is CASQDGIYEQYV. CDR3 nucleotide sequence: TGTGCCAGTCAGGACGGGATCTACGAGCAGTACGTC.

The sample holds many counts of this clonotype. The chain employs TRBV6-2 or TRBV6-3 and TRBJ2-3, with D uncertain. Trimming removed 7 bases at V and 6 bases at J, with 17 bases between. The CDR3 spans 14 residues. Germline V gene data show CDR1 as MNHEY and CDR2 as SVGEGT. In nucleotides, the CDR3 is TGTGCCAGCACCAGAACCTCGATGAGGGATACGCAGTATTTT. Protein: CASTRTSMRDTQYF.

Ten or more counts support this clonotype. This sequence joins TRBV7-3 and TRBJ2-3; D is perhaps TRBD2 (5 bases). The CDR3 extends over 13 amino acids. The ends were cut back, 6 bases at V and 6 bases at J, with 13 bases in the middle. The germline V gene has CDR1 SGHTA and CDR2 FQGTGA. The CDR3 here is CASSAPGLDTQYF. CDR3 coding DNA: TGTGCCAGCAGTGCGCCCGGACTCGATACGCAGTATTTT.

In this sample, this clonotype turned up many times. The gene calls are TRBV12-3 or TRBV12-4 and TRBJ2-7; 9 positions match TRBD2. This CDR3 comprises 13 residues. Unmatched junction bases numbered 4, after V lost 10 bases and J lost 0 bases. CDR3 region: CATAGGYSYEQYF. DNA for the CDR3: TGTGCCACGGCGGGGGGGTACTCCTACGAGCAGTACTTC.

This clonotype was recorded at least ten times. The rearrangement uses TRBV28 and TRBJ1-2; a possible D gene is TRBD1 (6 bases). Between the trimmed V and J ends, which lost 6 bases and 4 bases, there was a span of 9 bases. The CDR3 contains 12 residues. Germline V gene sequence: CDR1 MDHEN, CDR2 SYDVKM. CDR3 in amino acids: CASRDSVYGYTF. DNA for the CDR3: TGTGCCAGCAGGGACAGCGTCTATGGCTACACCTTC.

This clonotype showed up many times. The J gene is TRBJ2-2, the V gene TRBV20-1; unclear D gene. Germline CDR1 DFQATT, CDR2 SNEGSKA (reference sequence). The CDR3 is 13 residues long. V lost 2 bases and J 3 bases, leaving 7 bases between the germline ends. The DNA for the CDR3 is TGCAGTGCTAGAAAAGTGGACACCGGGGAGCTGTTTTTT. This encodes CSARKVDTGELFF.

This clonotype was observed at least ten times. The chain uses TRBV5-1 and TRBJ2-5; D possibly uses TRBD1 or TRBD2 (5 bases each). Germline loops: CDR1 SGHRS, CDR2 YFSETQ. V lost 5 bases to trimming and J lost 4 bases, with 6 bases between them. The CDR3 is 11 residues long. Here the CDR3 reads CASRGTETQYF. The CDR3 DNA reads as TGCGCCAGCAGGGGGACAGAGACCCAGTACTTC.

This clonotype was observed at least ten times. The chain is built from TRBV29-1 and TRBJ2-2; D gene ambiguous. The CDR3 contains 13 residues. Per germline, CDR1 SQVTM and CDR2 ANQGSEA. V shed 6 bases and J shed 1 base, with 9 bases lying between them. The CDR3 loop is CSVRIENTGELFF. In DNA form, the CDR3 reads TGCAGCGTACGCATAGAGAACACCGGGGAGCTGTTTTTT.

This clonotype was detected many times. The J gene is TRBJ2-3, the V gene TRBV20-1; TRBD2 aligns across 11 bases. Germline CDR1 DFQATT, CDR2 SNEGSKA (reference sequence). CDR3 length equals 14 residues. V lost 2 bases, J lost 3 bases, and 1 base stayed unmatched. DNA of the CDR3: TGCAGTGCTAGACTAGCGGGGGGTACAGATACGCAGTATTTT. It specifies CSARLAGGTDTQYF.

This clonotype was counted ten times or more. This sequence joins TRBV9 and TRBJ2-1; D is possibly TRBD1 (5 bases). CDR3 size: 16 residues. Germline lookup yields CDR1 SGDLS and CDR2 YYNGEE. Trimming took 3 bases from V and 5 from J, leaving 18 bases between them. CDR3 sequence: CASSDIDSFLDNEQFF. In DNA, the CDR3 is TGTGCCAGCAGCGATATCGACAGTTTCTTAGACAATGAGCAGTTCTTC.

This clonotype occurred many times. Germline and junction disagree at one end, which may indicate a read error. This chain joins TRBV7-2 and TRBJ1-6; 9 bases agree with TRBD1. CDR1 and CDR2 from the germline V gene are SGHTA and FQGNSA. The CDR3 covers 15 residues. The CDR3 reads CASSLTGGGISALHF. In nucleotides, the CDR3 is TGTGCCAGCAGCTTGACAGGGGGAGGGATTTCAGCCCTCCACTTT. Full variable domain (outside the CDR3, taken from reference TRBV7-2 and TRBJ1-6): GAGVSQSPSNKVTEKGKDVELRCDPISGHTALYWYRQSLGQGLEFLIYFQGNSAPDKSGLPSDRFSAERTGGSVSTLTIQRTQQEDSAVYLCASSLTGGGISALHFGNGTRLTVT.

Ten or more counts support this clonotype. The chain's CDR3 is CASSLSRTGSYGYTF. CDR3 DNA: TGTGCCAGCAGTCTCAGTAGGACAGGTTCCTATGGCTACACCTTC. This rearrangement joins TRBV2 to TRBJ1-2; 7 nucleotides align to TRBD1. The V and J ends lost 5 bases and 4 bases, in that order; junction bases with no gene match: 10. Germline assignment: CDR1 SNHLY and CDR2 FYNNEI. The CDR3 is 15 residues long.

This clonotype was seen only a few times. V usage is TRBV4-1 and J usage is TRBJ2-7; TRBD1 aligns across 7 bases. With V trimmed by 0 bases and J by 0 bases, 5 bases remained unmatched. This CDR3 comprises 16 residues. Germline-derived CDR1 and CDR2 are MGHRA and YSYEKL. The CDR3 DNA sequence: TGCGCCAGCAGCCAAGATTTGGGACAGAGCTCCTACGAGCAGTACGTC. It is translated as CASSQDLGQSSYEQYV.

This clonotype was seen many times. The chain recombines TRBV7-2 with TRBJ2-5; D is uncertain. This CDR3 comprises 13 residues. The V gene's germline CDR1 is SGHTA and CDR2 FQGNSA. Trimming cost V 1 base and J 4 bases, with 7 bases left between them. DNA for the CDR3: TGTGCCAGCAGCTTAGGGCCGCGAGAGACCCAGTACTTC. Protein product: CASSLGPRETQYF.

This clonotype was detected many times. CDR3: CASNAGQGGGGANVLTF. CDR3 DNA: TGTGCCAGCAACGCGGGACAGGGGGGAGGTGGGGCCAACGTCCTGACTTTC. The J gene is TRBJ2-6, the V gene TRBV12-3 or TRBV12-4, with 11 bases fitting TRBD1. This CDR3 region has 17 residues. J lost 3 bases, V lost 7 bases, and 8 bases had no gene match.

This clonotype appeared many times. V is TRBV4-3 and J is TRBJ2-7; a weak D match, TRBD1 (5 bases). Germline values: CDR1 LGHNA, CDR2 YSLEER. The CDR3 loop spans 16 amino acids. Trimming left V 0 bases short and J 2 bases short, with 14 bases between. CDR3: CASSQEVAGQTYEQYV. In nucleotides, the CDR3 is TGCGCCAGCAGCCAAGAAGTAGCAGGACAAACCTACGAGCAGTACGTC.

This clonotype showed up many times. The chain has TRBV20-1 and TRBJ1-5, with a possible D match to TRBD1 (5 bases). V was trimmed by 5 bases and J by 3 bases, leaving 14 bases between them. Germline values: CDR1 DFQATT, CDR2 SNEGSKA (reference sequence). CDR3 size: 14 residues. The CDR3 DNA sequence: TGCAGTGCTCAGAGGGGCACCACCAATCAGCCCCAGCATTTT. Translating gives CSAQRGTTNQPQHF.

This clonotype has a count of ten or more. V usage is TRBV10-3 and J usage is TRBJ2-3; D is unclear. Germline-derived CDR1 and CDR2 are ENHRY and SYGVKD. The V and J ends lost 10 bases and 2 bases respectively, with 16 bases between them. The CDR3 extends over 14 amino acids. DNA for the CDR3: TGTGCCACCAGAGGCCTGTGGTACACAGATACGCAGTATTTT. Translated, it gives CATRGLWYTDTQYF.